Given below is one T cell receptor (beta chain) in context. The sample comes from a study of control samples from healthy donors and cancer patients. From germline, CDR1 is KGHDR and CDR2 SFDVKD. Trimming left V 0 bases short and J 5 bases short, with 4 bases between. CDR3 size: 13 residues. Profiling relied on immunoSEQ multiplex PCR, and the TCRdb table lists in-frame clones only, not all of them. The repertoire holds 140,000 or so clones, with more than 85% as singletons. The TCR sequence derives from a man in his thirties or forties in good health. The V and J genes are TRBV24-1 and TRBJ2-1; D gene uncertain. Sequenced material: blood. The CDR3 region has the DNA TGTGCCACCAGTGATTTGGTAGACAATGAGCAGTTCTTC. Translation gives CATSDLVDNEQFF.